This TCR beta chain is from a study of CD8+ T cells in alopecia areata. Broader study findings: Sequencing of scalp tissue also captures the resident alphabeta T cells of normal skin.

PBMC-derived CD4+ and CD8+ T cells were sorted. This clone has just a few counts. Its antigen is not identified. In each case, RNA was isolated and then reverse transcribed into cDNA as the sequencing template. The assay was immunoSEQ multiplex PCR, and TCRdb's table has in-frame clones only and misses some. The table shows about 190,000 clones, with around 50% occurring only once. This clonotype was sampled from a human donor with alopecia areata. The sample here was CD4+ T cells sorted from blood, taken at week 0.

The CDR3 loop is CASTRISYEQYF. Written as DNA, the CDR3 is TGCGCCAGCACGAGGATCTCCTACGAGCAGTACTTC. This chain uses TRBV5-1 with TRBJ2-7; D not resolved. The CDR3 length is 12 residues. Germline assignment: CDR1 SGHRS and CDR2 YFSETQ. V lost 6 bases and J 0 bases, leaving 7 bases between the germline ends.